The clone carrying this T cell receptor (beta chain) was counted once. No antigen is known for it. Using immunoSEQ multiplex PCR, the repertoire was profiled, and TCRdb retains in-frame clones only, with some absent. Among about 2.1 million clones listed, roughly 95% were seen once. Trimming removed 2 bases at V and 5 bases at J, with 6 bases between. Germline CDR1 is MGHDK and CDR2 is SYGVNS. CDR3 size: 12 residues. The data are from a study of shared clonotypes between healthy human individuals. Naive CD8 isolation took CD45RO-negative cells positively selected for CCR7 and excluded terminally differentiated effector memory CD45RA+ cells. All donors qualified as healthy HIV-negative adults and had experienced no recent acute infections or vaccinations. Regarding the study as a whole: Researchers found naive subsets generally carried larger estimated richness than memory subsets.

Sequenced sample: naive CD8+ T cells from PBMCs. This clonotype originated in a young man in good health. Some clones in this sample may be carry-over from other donors' samples. The chain employs TRBV25-1 and TRBJ2-5; no firm D call. The CDR3 nucleotides read TGTGCCAGCAGTGAAATAATGGAGACCCAGTACTTC. This translates into CASSEIMETQYF.